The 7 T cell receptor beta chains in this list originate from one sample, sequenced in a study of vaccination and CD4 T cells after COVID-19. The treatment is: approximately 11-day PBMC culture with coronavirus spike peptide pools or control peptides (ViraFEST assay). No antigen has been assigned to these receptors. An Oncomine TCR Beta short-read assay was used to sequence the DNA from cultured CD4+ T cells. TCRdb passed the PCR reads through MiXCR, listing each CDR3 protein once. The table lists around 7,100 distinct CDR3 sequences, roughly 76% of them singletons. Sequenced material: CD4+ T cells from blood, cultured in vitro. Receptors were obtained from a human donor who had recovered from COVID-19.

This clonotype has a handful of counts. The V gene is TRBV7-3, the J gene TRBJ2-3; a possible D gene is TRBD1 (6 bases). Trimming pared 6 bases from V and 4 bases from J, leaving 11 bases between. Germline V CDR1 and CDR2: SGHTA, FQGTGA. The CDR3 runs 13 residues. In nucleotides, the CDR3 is TGTGCCAGCAGGGGAACAGGGTCAGATACGCAGTATTTT. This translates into CASRGTGSDTQYF. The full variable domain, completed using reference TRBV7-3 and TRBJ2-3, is GAGVSQTPSNKVTEKGKYVELRCDPISGHTALYWYRQSLGQGPEFLIYFQGTGAADDSGLPNDRFFAVRPEGSVSTLKIQRTERGDSAVYLCASRGTGSDTQYFGPGTRLTVL.

CDR3 loop: CASSSFRGGNQPQHF. The CDR3 region has the DNA TGTGCCAGCAGTTCCTTTCGGGGAGGCAATCAGCCCCAGCATTTT. The chain uses TRBV28 and TRBJ1-5; D gene ambiguous. Germline CDR1 is MDHEN and CDR2 is SYDVKM. The CDR3 covers 15 residues. Trimming cost V 4 bases and J 2 bases, with 12 bases left between them.

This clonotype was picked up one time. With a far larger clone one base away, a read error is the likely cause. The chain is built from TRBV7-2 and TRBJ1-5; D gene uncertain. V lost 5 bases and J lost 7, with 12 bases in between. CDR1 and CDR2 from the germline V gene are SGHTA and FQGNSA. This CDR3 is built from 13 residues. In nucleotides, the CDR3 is TGTACCAGCAGCACGGACGGTCGACAGCCCCAGCATTTT. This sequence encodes CTSSTDGRQPQHF.

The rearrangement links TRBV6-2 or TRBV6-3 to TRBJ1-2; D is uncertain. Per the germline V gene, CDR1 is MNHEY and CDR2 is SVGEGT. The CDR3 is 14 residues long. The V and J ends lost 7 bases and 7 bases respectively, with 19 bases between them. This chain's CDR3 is CASNEYEDTGGYTF. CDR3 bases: TGTGCCAGCAACGAATATGAGGATACCGGTGGCTACACCTTC.

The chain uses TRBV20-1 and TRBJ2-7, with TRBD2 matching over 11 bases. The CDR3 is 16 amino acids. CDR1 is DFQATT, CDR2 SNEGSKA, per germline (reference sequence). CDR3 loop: CSTQGTSGKSSYEQYF. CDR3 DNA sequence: TGCTCGACCCAAGGGACTAGCGGAAAGAGCTCCTACGAGCAGTACTTC.

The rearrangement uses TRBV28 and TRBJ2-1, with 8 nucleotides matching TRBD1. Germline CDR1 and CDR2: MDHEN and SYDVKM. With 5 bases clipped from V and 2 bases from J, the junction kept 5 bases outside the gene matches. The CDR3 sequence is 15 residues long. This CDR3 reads CASSHGTGPYNEQFF. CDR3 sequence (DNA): TGTGCCAGCAGTCACGGGACAGGACCCTACAATGAGCAGTTCTTC.

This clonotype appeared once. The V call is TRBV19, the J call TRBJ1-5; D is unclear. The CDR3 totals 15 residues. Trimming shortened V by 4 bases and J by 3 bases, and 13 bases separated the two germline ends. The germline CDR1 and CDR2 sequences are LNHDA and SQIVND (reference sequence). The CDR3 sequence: CASSNGPNPNQPQHF. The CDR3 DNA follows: TGTGCCAGTAGTAATGGCCCAAACCCCAATCAGCCCCAGCATTTT.